This T cell receptor (beta chain) comes out of a study of tissue T cells after allogeneic stem cell transplantation. Study-level points and caveats: Few T cell clones were shared across patients, but motif clusters showed tissue-specific shared signatures. Tissue-detected TCR repertoire was only partly captured by blood and spleen T cells.

The V gene lost 3 bases and the J gene lost 1 base, with 6 bases spanning the gap. CDR3 size: 13 residues. The germline CDR1 and CDR2 sequences are KGHPV and FQNQEV (reference sequence). Survey-depth TCRbeta CDR3 sequencing reported V/J genes and productive frequencies. The repertoire was sequenced with immunoSEQ multiplex PCR; TCRdb's copy has only in-frame clones and lacks some. The table lists 9,500 or so clones, 35% to 55% of them singletons. There are a few counts of this clone. As yet, its antigen is unknown. The gene names here belong to mouse. Read sequence stops 1 residue before the CDR3 end, and the germline J gene provides the missing end. Time point here: mouse harvest day 7 after allogeneic transplant. Each mouse received 10^7 T-cell-depleted marrow cells plus 10^6 splenic CD5+ T cells by tail vein. Tissues came from B6→BALB/c major-mismatch GVHD mice at day 7 or 14.

Sequenced material: skin. V gene TRBV26 combines with J gene TRBJ1-1; D is ambiguous. This receptor was identified in a female BALB/c mouse given C57BL/6 T cells with graft-versus-host disease after an allogeneic hematopoietic cell transplant. CDR3 sequence reads: CASSLKGNTEVFF. The DNA read from the CDR3 is TGTGCCAGCAGTCTAAAGGGGAACACAGAAGTCTTC.